A single sample is the source of the 9 T cell receptor beta chains below, sequenced in a study of shared clonotypes between healthy human individuals. Sequencing was performed with immunoSEQ multiplex PCR; in TCRdb, only in-frame clones are kept and a portion is missing. The table includes more than 550,000 clones, 90% detected once. The sample was memory CD8+ T cells from PBMCs. Sample subset: CD45RO+ cells pooled with CCR7-negative TemRA cells. These receptors all come from a man between 18 and 35 years old in good health. Some clones in this sample may be carry-over from other donors' samples.

The gene calls are TRBV11-2 and TRBJ2-7; possible D gene TRBD2, 5 bases. This CDR3 has 12 residues. In germline, CDR1 is SGHAT, CDR2 FQNNGV. Deletions cut 5 bases from V and 10 bases from J, with 15 bases between. DNA for the CDR3: TGTGCCAGCAGCCCCCCGAGGGCACCTCAGTACTTC. Protein: CASSPPRAPQYF.

The chain joins TRBV9 to TRBJ2-3, with D hard to call. The germline gives CDR1 SGDLS, CDR2 YYNGEE. There are 13 residues in the CDR3. V lost 5 bases and J lost 1, with 8 bases in between. The CDR3 coding sequence is TGTGCCAGCAGTGAATGGGGCACAGATACGCAGTATTTT. It encodes CASSEWGTDTQYF.

A single count supports this clone. The chain uses TRBV4-1 and TRBJ2-3, with D possibly matching TRBD2 (6 bases). Germline CDR1 and CDR2: MGHRA and YSYEKL. The CDR3 is made up of 15 amino acids. The V gene lost 0 bases and the J gene lost 0 bases, with 7 bases spanning the gap. CDR3: CASSQDGRSTDTQYF. CDR3 nucleotide sequence: TGCGCCAGCAGCCAAGACGGGAGAAGCACAGATACGCAGTATTTT.

The chain employs TRBV7-6 and TRBJ1-5; 12 positions match TRBD1. Trimming at V came to 5 bases and at J to 6 bases, leaving 14 bases not matched to a gene. Per germline, CDR1 SGHVS and CDR2 FNYEAQ. The CDR3 extends over 18 amino acids. CDR3 in amino acids: CASSIIPFGTGGFQPQHF. DNA of the CDR3: TGTGCCAGCAGCATCATACCCTTCGGGACAGGGGGCTTTCAGCCCCAGCATTTT.

The chain has TRBV30 and TRBJ2-3; possibly TRBD2 for D (5 bases). This CDR3 is 15 amino acids long. V lost 4 bases and J lost 0, with 14 bases in between. CDR1 is GTSNPN, CDR2 SVGIG, per germline (reference sequence). The DNA of the CDR3 is TGTGCCTGGACCGTCCCAGCGGCTAGCACAGATACGCAGTATTTT. Its translation: CAWTVPAASTDTQYF.

The gene calls are TRBV11-2 and TRBJ2-1, with a tentative D call TRBD2 (7 bases). Germline assignment: CDR1 SGHAT and CDR2 FQNNGV. Trimming took off 5 bases at V and 5 bases at J, with 22 bases between the two ends. The CDR3 is 17 residues long. DNA of the CDR3: TGTGCCAGCAGCCCGTGGGGGGGCTTCTTGAGGGACAATGAGCAGTTCTTC. It encodes CASSPWGGFLRDNEQFF.

The V gene is TRBV7-8, the J gene TRBJ2-7; 10 positions agree with TRBD2. V lost 1 base to trimming and J lost 4 bases; unmatched junction nucleotides: 7. The CDR3 is 16 amino acids. From germline, CDR1 is SGHVS and CDR2 FQNEAQ. The CDR3 DNA sequence: TGTGCCAGCAGCTTAGAGGTACTAGCGGGAAAGTACGAGCAGTACTTC. Encoded protein: CASSLEVLAGKYEQYF.

The chain employs TRBV10-1 and TRBJ2-1; D remains unclear. From germline, CDR1 is WNHNN and CDR2 SYGVQD (reference sequence). The CDR3 extends over 13 amino acids. Between the trimmed V and J ends, which lost 8 bases and 5 bases, there was a span of 13 bases. The CDR3 region has the DNA TGCGCCAGCCCTATAAGGGCCCACAATGAGCAGTTCTTC. Protein: CASPIRAHNEQFF.

The chain combines TRBV6-1 with TRBJ2-1, with 11 positions matching TRBD2. The V gene's germline CDR1 is MNHNS and CDR2 SASEGT. The CDR3 has 14 residues. J was trimmed by 6 bases and V by 7 bases; bases with no gene match: 5. The CDR3 is CASISLAGVNEQFF. The CDR3, as DNA: TGTGCCAGCATATCACTAGCGGGAGTCAATGAGCAGTTCTTC.